These T cell receptor beta chains were read from a single sample in a study of blood T cell repertoires in COVID-19. The data were produced by immunoSEQ multiplex PCR, yet TCRdb's version contains in-frame clones alone and is incomplete. The table records 200,000 to 250,000 clones, 86% of them present only once. Material: PBMCs or T cells enriched from blood (not recorded which). The receptors originated from a man aged 35 to 55 who had recovered from COVID-19. The conserved cysteine and the conserved F or W are not part of the CDR3 here. Fields, in order: J gene, V gene, CDR3 protein.

j_gene: TRBJ2-6; v_gene: TRBV12-3/TRBV12-4; CDR3aa: ATGGTGANVLT
j_gene: TRBJ1-6; v_gene: TRBV30; CDR3aa: AWSFAGSPLH
j_gene: TRBJ2-7; v_gene: TRBV19; CDR3aa: ASSLRRENYEQY
j_gene: TRBJ1-5; v_gene: TRBV6-6; CDR3aa: ASRWGQGLEPQH
j_gene: TRBJ1-2; v_gene: TRBV2; CDR3aa: ASSVGRHYGYT
j_gene: TRBJ2-2; v_gene: TRBV7-3; CDR3aa: ASSLTKAGATGELF
j_gene: TRBJ1-6; v_gene: TRBV27; CDR3aa: ASSVSGELGIRNSPLH
j_gene: TRBJ1-6; v_gene: TRBV5-4; CDR3aa: ASSTEGQENSPLH
j_gene: TRBJ2-1; v_gene: TRBV29-1; CDR3aa: SVERQERDEQF
j_gene: TRBJ1-2; v_gene: TRBV28; CDR3aa: ASSLGGGGYT
j_gene: TRBJ2-7; v_gene: TRBV7-9; CDR3aa: ASRPGGSYEQY
j_gene: TRBJ2-1; v_gene: TRBV5-4; CDR3aa: ASSSAKGPDNEQF
j_gene: TRBJ2-7; v_gene: TRBV2; CDR3aa: ASSPPASGRDTGYEQY
j_gene: TRBJ1-6; v_gene: TRBV2; CDR3aa: ASSVGDRNSPLH